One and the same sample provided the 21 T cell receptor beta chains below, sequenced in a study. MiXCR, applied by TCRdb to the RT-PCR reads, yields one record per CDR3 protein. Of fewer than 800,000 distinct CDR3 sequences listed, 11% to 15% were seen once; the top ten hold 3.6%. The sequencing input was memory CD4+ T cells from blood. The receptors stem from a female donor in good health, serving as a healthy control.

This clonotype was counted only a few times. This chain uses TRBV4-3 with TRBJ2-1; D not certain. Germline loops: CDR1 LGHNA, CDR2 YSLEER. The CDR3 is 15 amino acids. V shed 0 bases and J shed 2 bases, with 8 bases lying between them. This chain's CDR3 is CASSQDPRTYNEQFF. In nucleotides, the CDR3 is TGCGCCAGCAGCCAAGATCCCCGAACCTACAATGAGCAGTTCTTC.

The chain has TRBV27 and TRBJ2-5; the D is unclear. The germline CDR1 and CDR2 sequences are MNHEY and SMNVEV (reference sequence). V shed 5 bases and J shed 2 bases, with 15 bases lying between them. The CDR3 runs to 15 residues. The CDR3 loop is CASSPSDRVQETQYF. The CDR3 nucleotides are TGTGCCAGCAGTCCATCGGACCGGGTACAAGAGACCCAGTACTTC.

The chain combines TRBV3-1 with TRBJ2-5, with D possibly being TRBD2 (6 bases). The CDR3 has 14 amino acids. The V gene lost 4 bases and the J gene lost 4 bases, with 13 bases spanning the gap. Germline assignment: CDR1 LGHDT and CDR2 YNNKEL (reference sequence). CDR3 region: CASSLNPEGETQYF. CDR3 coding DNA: TGTGCCAGCAGCCTAAACCCGGAGGGAGAGACCCAGTACTTC.

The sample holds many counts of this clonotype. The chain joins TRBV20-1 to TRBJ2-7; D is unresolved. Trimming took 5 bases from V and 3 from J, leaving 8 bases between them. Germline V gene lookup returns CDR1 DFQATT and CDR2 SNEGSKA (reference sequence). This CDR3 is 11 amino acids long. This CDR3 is CSAGPSYEQYF. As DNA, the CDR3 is TGCAGTGCTGGACCTAGCTACGAGCAGTACTTC.

CDR3 in amino acids: CASSLGGQRHNEQFF. The CDR3 nucleotides are TGTGCCAGCAGCTTAGGGGGACAGCGACACAATGAGCAGTTCTTC. This chain joins TRBV7-2 and TRBJ2-1, with 7 bases aligning to TRBD1. There are 15 residues in the CDR3. Germline assignment: CDR1 SGHTA and CDR2 FQGNSA. Trimming removed 1 base from V and 5 bases from J; junction bases left unmatched: 5.

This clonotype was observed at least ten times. The CDR3, as DNA: TGTGCCAGCAGCCGTGGGTCAGTCGGCAATGAGCAGTTCTTC. It specifies CASSRGSVGNEQFF. The chain is built from TRBV5-6 and TRBJ2-1, with unresolved D. The CDR3 length is 14 residues. With 4 bases removed from V and 6 bases from J, the gap between germline ends came to 14 bases. Germline assignment: CDR1 SGHDT and CDR2 YYEEEE.

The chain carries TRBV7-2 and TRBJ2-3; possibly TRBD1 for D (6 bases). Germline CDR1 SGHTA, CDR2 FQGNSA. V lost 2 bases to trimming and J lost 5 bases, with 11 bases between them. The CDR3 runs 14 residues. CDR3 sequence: CASSLSTGGDTQYF. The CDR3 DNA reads TGTGCCAGCAGCTTATCGACAGGCGGAGATACGCAGTATTTT.

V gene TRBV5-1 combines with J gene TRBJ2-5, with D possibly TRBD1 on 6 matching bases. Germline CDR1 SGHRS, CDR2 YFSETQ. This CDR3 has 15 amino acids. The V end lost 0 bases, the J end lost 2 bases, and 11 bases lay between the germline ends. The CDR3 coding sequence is TGCGCCAGCAGCTTGGTTCAGGGGAAACAAGAGACCCAGTACTTC. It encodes CASSLVQGKQETQYF.

CDR3 sequence reads: CASSLGQDLYGYTF. The CDR3 bases are TGTGCCAGCAGCTTAGGTCAGGACCTCTATGGCTACACCTTC. The rearrangement links TRBV11-2 to TRBJ1-2; D is unresolved. The CDR3 extends over 14 amino acids. The V end lost 1 base, the J end lost 4 bases, and 10 bases lay between the germline ends. Germline assignment: CDR1 SGHAT and CDR2 FQNNGV.

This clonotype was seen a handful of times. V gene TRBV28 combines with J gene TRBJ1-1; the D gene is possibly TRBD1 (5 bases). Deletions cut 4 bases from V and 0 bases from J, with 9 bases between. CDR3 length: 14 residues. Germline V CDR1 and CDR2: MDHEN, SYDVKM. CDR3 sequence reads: CASSWDSMNTEAFF. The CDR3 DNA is TGTGCCAGCAGTTGGGACTCGATGAACACTGAAGCTTTCTTT.

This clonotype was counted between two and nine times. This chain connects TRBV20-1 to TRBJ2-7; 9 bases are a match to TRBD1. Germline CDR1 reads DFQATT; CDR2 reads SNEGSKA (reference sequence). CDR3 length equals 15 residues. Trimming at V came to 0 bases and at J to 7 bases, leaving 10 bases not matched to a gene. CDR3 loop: CSARDFGTGRREQYF. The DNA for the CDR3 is TGCAGTGCTAGAGATTTCGGGACAGGGCGAAGAGAGCAGTACTTC.

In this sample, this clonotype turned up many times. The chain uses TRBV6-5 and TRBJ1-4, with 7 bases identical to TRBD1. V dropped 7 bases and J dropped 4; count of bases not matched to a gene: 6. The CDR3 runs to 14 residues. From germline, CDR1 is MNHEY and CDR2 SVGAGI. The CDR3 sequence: CASMKGTDNEKLFF. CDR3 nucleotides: TGTGCCAGCATGAAAGGGACAGATAATGAAAAACTGTTTTTT.

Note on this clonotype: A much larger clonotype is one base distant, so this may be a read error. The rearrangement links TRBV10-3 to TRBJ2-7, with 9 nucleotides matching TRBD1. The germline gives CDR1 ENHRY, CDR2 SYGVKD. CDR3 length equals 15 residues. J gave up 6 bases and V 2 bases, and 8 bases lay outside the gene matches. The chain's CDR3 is CAISERWTGEAEQYF. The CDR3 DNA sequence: TGTGCCATCAGTGAGCGCTGGACAGGGGAGGCCGAGCAGTACTTC.

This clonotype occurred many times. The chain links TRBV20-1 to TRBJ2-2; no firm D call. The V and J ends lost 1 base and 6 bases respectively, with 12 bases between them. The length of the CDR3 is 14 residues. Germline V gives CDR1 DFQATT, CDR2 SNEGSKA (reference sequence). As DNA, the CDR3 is TGCAGTGCTAGAGCCGGGCCCGAGGCCGGGGAGCTGTTTTTT. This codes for CSARAGPEAGELFF.

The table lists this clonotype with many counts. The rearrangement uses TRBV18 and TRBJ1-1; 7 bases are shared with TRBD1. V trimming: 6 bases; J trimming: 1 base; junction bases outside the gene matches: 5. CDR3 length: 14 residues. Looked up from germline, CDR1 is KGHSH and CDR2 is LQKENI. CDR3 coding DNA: TGTGCCAGCTCGGACAACAGGGGGAACACTGAAGCTTTCTTT. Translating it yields CASSDNRGNTEAFF.

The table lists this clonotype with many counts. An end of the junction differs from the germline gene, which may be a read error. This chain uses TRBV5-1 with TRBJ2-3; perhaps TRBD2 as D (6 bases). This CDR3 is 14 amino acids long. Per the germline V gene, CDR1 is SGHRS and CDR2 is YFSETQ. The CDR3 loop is CASSRAGSRDTQYF. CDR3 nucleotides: TGCGCCAGCAGCAGAGCCGGGAGCAGAGATACGCAGTATTTT. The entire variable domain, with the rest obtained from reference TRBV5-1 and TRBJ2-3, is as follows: KAGVTQTPRYLIKTRGQQVTLSCSPISGHRSVSWYQQTPGQGLQFLFEYFSETQRNKGNFPGRFSGRQFSNSRSEMNVSTLELGDSALYLCASSRAGSRDTQYFGPGTRLTVL.

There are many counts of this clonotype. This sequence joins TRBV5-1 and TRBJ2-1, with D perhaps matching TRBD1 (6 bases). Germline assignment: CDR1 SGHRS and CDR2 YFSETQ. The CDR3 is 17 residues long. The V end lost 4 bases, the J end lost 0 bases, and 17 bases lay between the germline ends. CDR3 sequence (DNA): TGCGCCAGCAGCCCAAACCAACAGGGCAGCTCCTACAATGAGCAGTTCTTC. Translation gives CASSPNQQGSSYNEQFF.

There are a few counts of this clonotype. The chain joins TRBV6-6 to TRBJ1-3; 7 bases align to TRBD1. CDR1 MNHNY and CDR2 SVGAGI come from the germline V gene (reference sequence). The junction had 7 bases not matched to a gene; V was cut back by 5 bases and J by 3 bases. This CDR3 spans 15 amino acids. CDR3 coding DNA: TGTGCCAGCAGTAACAAACAGGGGATTGGAAACACCATATATTTT. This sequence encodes CASSNKQGIGNTIYF.

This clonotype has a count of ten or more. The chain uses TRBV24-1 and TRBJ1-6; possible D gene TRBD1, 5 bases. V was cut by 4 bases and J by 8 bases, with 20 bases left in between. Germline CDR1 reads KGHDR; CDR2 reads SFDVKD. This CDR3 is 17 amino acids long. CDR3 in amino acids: CATSDLGRGLLHSPLHF. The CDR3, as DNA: TGTGCCACCAGTGACCTAGGACGGGGACTCCTCCATTCACCCCTCCACTTT.

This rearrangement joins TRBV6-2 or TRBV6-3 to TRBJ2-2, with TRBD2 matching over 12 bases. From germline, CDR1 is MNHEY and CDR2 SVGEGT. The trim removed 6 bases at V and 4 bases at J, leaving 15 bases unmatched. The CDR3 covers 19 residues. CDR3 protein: CASSRPGLAGDSSTGELFF. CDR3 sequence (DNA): TGTGCCAGCAGCCGTCCGGGACTAGCGGGCGATTCGAGCACCGGGGAGCTGTTTTTT.

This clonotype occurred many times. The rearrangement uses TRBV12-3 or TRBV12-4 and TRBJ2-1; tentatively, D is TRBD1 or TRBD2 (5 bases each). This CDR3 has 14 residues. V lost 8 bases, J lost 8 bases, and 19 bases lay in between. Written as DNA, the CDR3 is TGTGCCAGCGCCCAGGTGAGGGGCGGCTATGAGCAGTTCTTC. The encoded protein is CASAQVRGGYEQFF.